This TCR beta chain was profiled in a study of cytomegalovirus exposure and HLA in healthy donors. This clone was seen a few times. This CDR3 region has 14 residues. The V gene end was trimmed by 1 base and the J gene end by 4 bases; junction bases not matched to a gene: 2. CDR1 is LGHNA, CDR2 YSLEER, per germline. This PCR relied on a set of 60 Vbeta primers and 13 Jbeta primers. Sequencing was performed with immunoSEQ multiplex PCR; in TCRdb, only in-frame clones are kept and a portion is missing. Here the sample spans tens of thousands of clones, approximately 68% being singletons. Sequencing input: PBMCs. J is TRBJ1-1 and V is TRBV4-3; TRBD1 matches 8 bases. This TCR was sampled from a woman aged 45-59 years in good health and CMV-seropositive. The CDR3 reads CASSQGQGSTEAFF. As DNA, the CDR3 is TGCGCCAGCAGCCAAGGACAGGGGAGCACTGAAGCTTTCTTT.